This TCR beta chain was recovered during a study of shared clonotypes between healthy human individuals. The table came from immunoSEQ multiplex PCR; TCRdb's copy has only in-frame clones and leaves some out. The sample holds around 1.6 million clones, around 98% seen once. Germline values: CDR1 SGHNT, CDR2 YYREEE (reference sequence). V lost 2 bases and J 4 bases, leaving 5 bases between the germline ends. The CDR3 is 12 amino acids. The study, taken as a whole, reports: Roughly 5% of naive CD4 clonotypes were shared across several donors.

Remarks on this clone: Its specificity is not known.

The sequence was obtained from a man aged 25-45 years in good health. Specimen: naive CD4+ T cells sorted from blood. Subset indicated: CD45RA+ positively selected. V usage is TRBV5-4 and J usage is TRBJ2-3; no definite D call. The chain's CDR3 is CASSFWSDTQYF. As DNA, the CDR3 is TGTGCCAGCAGCTTCTGGTCAGATACGCAGTATTTT. Combining the CDR3 with reference TRBV5-4 and TRBJ2-3 gives the whole variable domain ETGVTQSPTHLIKTRGQQVTLRCSSQSGHNTVSWYQQALGQGPQFIFQYYREEENGRGNFPPRFSGLQFPNYSSELNVNALELDDSALYLCASSFWSDTQYFGPGTRLTVL.